This entry describes one T cell receptor (beta chain). Its antigen remains unknown. The sample originates from a study of CD8+ T cells in alopecia areata. As for the study in general: Oral tofacitinib (5 to 10 mg twice daily) was administered to treated patients.

After isolation, RNA underwent reverse transcription to generate cDNA as the sequencing template. The assay was immunoSEQ multiplex PCR, and TCRdb's table has in-frame clones only and misses some. The profile shows fewer than 200,000 clones, approximately 56% of them singletons. The germline V and J ends were trimmed by 4 bases and 8 bases, with 15 bases remaining between them. The V gene's germline CDR1 is SQVTM and CDR2 ANQGSEA. The CDR3 totals 13 residues. Whole-study results and caveats: Besides other cells, scalp samples also yield sequences of resident alphabeta T cells from normal skin.

This receptor was obtained from a human donor with alopecia areata. The sample consisted of CD4+ T cells sorted from blood, taken at week 0. This chain connects TRBV29-1 to TRBJ2-4; D is perhaps TRBD1 (5 bases). The CDR3 sequence: CSVGEARVDIQYF. In DNA form, the CDR3 reads TGCAGCGTTGGTGAGGCCAGGGTAGACATTCAGTACTTC.